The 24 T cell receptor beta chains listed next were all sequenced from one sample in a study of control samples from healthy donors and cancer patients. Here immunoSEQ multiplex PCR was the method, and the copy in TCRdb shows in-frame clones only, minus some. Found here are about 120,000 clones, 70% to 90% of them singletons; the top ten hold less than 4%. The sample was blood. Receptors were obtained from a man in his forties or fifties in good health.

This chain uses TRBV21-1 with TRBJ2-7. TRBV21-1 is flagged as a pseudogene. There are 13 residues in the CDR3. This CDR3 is CASSNPPGLEQYF. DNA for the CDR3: TGTGCCAGCAGCAACCCTCCGGGGCTCGAGCAGTACTTC.

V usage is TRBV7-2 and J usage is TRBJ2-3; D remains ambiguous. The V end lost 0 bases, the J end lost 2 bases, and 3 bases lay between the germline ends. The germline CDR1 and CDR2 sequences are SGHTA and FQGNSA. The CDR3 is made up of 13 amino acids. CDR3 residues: CASSLANTDTQYF. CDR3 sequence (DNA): TGTGCCAGCAGCTTAGCTAACACAGATACGCAGTATTTT.

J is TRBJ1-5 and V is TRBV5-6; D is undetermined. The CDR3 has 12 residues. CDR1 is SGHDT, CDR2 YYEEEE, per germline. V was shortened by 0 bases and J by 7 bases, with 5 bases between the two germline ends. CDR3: CASSLGAQPQHF. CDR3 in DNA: TGTGCCAGCAGCTTGGGCGCGCAGCCCCAGCATTTT.

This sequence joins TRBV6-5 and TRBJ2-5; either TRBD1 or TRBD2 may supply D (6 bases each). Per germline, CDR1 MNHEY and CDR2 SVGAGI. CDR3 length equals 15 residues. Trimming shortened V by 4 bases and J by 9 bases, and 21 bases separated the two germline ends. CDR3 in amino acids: CASSSTGGSLMAQYF. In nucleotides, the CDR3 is TGTGCCAGCAGTTCTACCGGGGGCTCGCTTATGGCCCAGTACTTC.

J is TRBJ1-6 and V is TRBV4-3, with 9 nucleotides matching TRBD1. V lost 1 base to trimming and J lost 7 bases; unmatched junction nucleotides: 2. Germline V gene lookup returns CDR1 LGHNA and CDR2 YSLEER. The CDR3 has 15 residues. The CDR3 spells CASSQVDRGNSPLHF. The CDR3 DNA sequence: TGCGCCAGCAGCCAAGTGGACAGGGGAAATTCACCCCTCCACTTT.

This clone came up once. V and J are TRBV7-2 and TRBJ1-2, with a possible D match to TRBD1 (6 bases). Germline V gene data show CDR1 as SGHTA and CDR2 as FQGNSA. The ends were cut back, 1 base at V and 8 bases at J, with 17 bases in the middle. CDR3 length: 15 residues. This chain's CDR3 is CASSLGPGAPGGYTF. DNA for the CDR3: TGTGCCAGCAGCTTAGGGCCAGGGGCCCCGGGAGGCTACACCTTC. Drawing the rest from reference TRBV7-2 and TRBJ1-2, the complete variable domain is GAGVSQSPSNKVTEKGKDVELRCDPISGHTALYWYRQSLGQGLEFLIYFQGNSAPDKSGLPSDRFSAERTGGSVSTLTIQRTQQEDSAVYLCASSLGPGAPGGYTFGSGTRLTVV.

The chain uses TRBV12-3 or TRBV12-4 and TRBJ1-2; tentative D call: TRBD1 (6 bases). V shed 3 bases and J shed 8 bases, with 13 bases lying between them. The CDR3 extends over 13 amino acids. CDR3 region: CASSFPGGGGYTF. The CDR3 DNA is TGTGCCAGCAGTTTTCCGGGGGGCGGCGGCTACACCTTC.

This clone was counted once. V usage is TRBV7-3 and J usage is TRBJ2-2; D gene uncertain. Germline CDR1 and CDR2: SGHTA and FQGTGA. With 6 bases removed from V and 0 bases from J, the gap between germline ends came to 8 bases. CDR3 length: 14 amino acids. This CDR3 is CASRSRTNTGELFF. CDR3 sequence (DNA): TGTGCCAGCAGATCAAGGACGAACACCGGGGAGCTGTTTTTT.

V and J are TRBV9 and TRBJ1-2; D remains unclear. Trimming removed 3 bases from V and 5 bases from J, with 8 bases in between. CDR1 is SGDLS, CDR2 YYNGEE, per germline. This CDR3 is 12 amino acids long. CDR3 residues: CASSEGPYGYTF. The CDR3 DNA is TGTGCCAGCAGCGAGGGCCCTTATGGCTACACCTTC.

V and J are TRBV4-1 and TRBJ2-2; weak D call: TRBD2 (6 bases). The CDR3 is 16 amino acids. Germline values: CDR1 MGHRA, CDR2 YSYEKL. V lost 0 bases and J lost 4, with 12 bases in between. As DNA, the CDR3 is TGCGCCAGCAGCCAAGAATGGCGGGGCGCCACCGGGGAGCTGTTTTTT. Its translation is CASSQEWRGATGELFF.

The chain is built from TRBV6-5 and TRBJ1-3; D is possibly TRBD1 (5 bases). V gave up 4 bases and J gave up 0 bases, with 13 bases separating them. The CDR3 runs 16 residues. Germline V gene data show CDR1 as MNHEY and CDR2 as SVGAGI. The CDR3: CASSSRGAGSGNTIYF. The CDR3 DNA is TGTGCCAGCAGTTCCCGCGGGGCAGGCTCTGGAAACACCATATATTTT.

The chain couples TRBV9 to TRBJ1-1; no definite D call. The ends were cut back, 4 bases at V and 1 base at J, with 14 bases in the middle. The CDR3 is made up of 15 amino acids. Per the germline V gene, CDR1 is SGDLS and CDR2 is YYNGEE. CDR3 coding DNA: TGTGCCAGCAGCCCAAACACGAATGAGAACACTGAAGCTTTCTTT. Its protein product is CASSPNTNENTEAFF.

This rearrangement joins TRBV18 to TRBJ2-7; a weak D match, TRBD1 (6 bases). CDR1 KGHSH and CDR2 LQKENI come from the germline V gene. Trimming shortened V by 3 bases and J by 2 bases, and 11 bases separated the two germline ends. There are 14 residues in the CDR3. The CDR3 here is CASSPRQEPYEQYF. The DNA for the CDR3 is TGTGCCAGCTCACCTAGACAGGAGCCCTACGAGCAGTACTTC.

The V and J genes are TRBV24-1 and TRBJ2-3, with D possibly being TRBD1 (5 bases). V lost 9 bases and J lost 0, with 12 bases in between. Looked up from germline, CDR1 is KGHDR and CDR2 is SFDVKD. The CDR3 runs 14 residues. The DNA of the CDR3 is TGTGCCACCCTGGGTCAGGGAAGCACAGATACGCAGTATTTT. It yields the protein CATLGQGSTDTQYF.

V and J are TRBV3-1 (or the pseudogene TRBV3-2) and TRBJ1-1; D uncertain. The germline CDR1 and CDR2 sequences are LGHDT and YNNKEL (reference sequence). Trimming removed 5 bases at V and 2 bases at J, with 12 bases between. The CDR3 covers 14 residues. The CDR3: CASSIKGTNTEAFF. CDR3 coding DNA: TGTGCCAGCAGCATAAAGGGTACCAACACTGAAGCTTTCTTT.

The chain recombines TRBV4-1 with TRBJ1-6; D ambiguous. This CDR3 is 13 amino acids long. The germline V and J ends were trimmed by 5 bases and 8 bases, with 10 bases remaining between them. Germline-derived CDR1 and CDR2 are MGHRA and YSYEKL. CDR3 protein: CASSEGPYSPLHF. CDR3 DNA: TGCGCCAGCAGCGAAGGACCGTATTCACCCCTCCACTTT.

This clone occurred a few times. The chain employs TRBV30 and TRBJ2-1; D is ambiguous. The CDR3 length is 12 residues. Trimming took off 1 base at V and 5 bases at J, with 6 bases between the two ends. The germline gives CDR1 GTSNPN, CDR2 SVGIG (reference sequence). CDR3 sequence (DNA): TGTGCCTGGAGTGCGGGCAACAATGAGCAGTTCTTC. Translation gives CAWSAGNNEQFF.

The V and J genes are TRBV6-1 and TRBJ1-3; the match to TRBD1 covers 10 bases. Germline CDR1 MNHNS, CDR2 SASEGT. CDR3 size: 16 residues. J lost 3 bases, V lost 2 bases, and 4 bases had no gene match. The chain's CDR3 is CASSERDRGFGNTIYF. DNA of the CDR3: TGTGCCAGCAGTGAAAGGGACAGGGGATTTGGAAACACCATATATTTT.

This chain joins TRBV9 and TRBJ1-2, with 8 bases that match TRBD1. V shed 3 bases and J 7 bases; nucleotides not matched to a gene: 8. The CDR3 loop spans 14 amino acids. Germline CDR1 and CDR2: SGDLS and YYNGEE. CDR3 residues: CASSAGQGASGYTF. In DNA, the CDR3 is TGTGCCAGCAGCGCGGGGCAGGGGGCCAGTGGCTACACCTTC.

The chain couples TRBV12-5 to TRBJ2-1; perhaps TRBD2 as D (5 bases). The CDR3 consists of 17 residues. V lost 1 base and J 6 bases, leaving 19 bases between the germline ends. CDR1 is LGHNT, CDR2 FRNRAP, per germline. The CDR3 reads CASGLDPSPGLFNEQFF. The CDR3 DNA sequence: TGTGCTAGTGGTTTGGACCCTTCACCAGGACTCTTCAATGAGCAGTTCTTC.

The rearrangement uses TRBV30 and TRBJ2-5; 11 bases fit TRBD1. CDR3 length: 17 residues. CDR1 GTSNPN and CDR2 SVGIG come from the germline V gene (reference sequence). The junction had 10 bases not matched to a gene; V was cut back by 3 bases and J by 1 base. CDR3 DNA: TGTGCCTGGAGCGCGCCTCCCGGGACAGGGGGCCAAGAGACCCAGTACTTC. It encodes CAWSAPPGTGGQETQYF. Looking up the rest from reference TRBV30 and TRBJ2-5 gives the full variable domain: SQTIHQWPATLVQPVGSPLSLECTVEGTSNPNLYWYRQAAGRGLQLLFYSVGIGQISSEVPQNLSASRPQDRQFILSSKKLLLSDSGFYLCAWSAPPGTGGQETQYFGPGTRLLVL.

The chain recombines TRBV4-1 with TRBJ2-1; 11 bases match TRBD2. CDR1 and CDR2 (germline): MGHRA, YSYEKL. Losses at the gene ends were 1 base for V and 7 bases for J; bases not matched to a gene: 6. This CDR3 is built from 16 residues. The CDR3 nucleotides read TGCGCCAGCAGCCAAGTAACTAGCGGGGGTGGAAATGAGCAGTTCTTC. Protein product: CASSQVTSGGGNEQFF.

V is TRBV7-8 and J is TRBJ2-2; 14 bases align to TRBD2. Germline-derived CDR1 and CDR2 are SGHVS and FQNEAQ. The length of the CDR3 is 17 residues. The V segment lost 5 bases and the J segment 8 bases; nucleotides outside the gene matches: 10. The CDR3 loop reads CASSPGTSGSSPGELFF. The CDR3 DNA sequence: TGTGCCAGCAGCCCCGGGACTAGCGGGAGTTCACCGGGGGAGCTGTTTTTT. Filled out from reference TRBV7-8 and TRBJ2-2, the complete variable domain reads GAGVSQSPRYKVAKRGQDVALRCDPISGHVSLFWYQQALGQGPEFLTYFQNEAQLDKSGLPSDRFFAERPEGSVSTLKIQRTQQEDSAVYLCASSPGTSGSSPGELFFGEGSRLTVL.

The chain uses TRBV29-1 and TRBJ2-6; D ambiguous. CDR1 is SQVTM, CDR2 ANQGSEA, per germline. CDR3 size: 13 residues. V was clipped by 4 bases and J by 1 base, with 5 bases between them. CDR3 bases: TGCAGCGTTGGTATATCTGGGGCCAACGTCCTGACTTTC. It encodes CSVGISGANVLTF. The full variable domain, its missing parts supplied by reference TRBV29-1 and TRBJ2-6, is SAVISQKPSRDICQRGTSLTIQCQVDSQVTMMFWYRQQPGQSLTLIATANQGSEATYESGFVIDKFPISRPNLTFSTLTVSNMSPEDSSIYLCSVGISGANVLTFGAGSRLTVL.